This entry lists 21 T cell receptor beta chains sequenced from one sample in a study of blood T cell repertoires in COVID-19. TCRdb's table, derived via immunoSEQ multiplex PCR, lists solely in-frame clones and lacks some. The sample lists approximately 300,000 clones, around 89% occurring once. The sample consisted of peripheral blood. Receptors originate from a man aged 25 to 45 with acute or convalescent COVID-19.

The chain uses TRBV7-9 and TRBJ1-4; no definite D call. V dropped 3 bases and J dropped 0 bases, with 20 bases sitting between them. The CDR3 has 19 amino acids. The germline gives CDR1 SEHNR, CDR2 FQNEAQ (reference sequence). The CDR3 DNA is TGTGCCAGCAGCTTCGGAGGGTGGCAGAGGAGCGCAACTAATGAAAAACTGTTTTTT. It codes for CASSFGGWQRSATNEKLFF.

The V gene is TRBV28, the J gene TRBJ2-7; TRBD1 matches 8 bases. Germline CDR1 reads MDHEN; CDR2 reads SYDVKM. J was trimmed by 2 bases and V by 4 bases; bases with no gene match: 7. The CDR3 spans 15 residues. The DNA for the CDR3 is TGTGCCAGCAGTTCAGGGGACAGGTCAACCTACGAGCAGTACTTC. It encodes CASSSGDRSTYEQYF.

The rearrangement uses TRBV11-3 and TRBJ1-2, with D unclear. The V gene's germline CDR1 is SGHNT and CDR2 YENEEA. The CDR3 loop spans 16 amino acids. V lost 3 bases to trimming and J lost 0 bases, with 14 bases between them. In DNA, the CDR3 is TGTGCCAGCAGCTTCCCCCTGGGAGACACTAACTATGGCTACACCTTC. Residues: CASSFPLGDTNYGYTF.

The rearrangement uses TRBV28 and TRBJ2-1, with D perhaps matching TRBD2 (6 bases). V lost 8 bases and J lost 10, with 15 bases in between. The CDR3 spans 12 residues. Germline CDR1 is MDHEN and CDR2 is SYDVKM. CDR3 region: CASQEGRREQFF. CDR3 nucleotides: TGTGCCAGCCAGGAGGGGCGGAGGGAGCAGTTCTTC.

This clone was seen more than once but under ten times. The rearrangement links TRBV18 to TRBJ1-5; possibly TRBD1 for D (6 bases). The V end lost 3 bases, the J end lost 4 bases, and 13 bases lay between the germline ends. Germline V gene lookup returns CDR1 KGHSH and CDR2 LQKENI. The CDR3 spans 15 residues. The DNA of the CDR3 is TGTGCCAGCTCACCTCAATGGACAGAAAATCAGCCCCAGCATTTT. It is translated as CASSPQWTENQPQHF.

Here the CDR3 DNA reads TGTGCCAGCAGCCCTACAGGAGGGCGGAGAGCCAAAAACATTCAGTACTTC. It codes for CASSPTGGRRAKNIQYF. The gene calls are TRBV7-3 and TRBJ2-4; maybe TRBD2 (6 bases). The CDR3 has 17 amino acids. Per the germline V gene, CDR1 is SGHTA and CDR2 is FQGTGA. The V and J ends lost 5 bases and 0 bases respectively, with 17 bases between them.

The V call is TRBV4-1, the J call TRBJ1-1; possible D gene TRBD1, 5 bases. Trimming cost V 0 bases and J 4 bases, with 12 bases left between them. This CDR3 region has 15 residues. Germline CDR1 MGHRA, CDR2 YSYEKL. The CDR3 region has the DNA TGCGCCAGCAGCCAAGATCTATGGGGCAGCACTGAAGCTTTCTTT. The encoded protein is CASSQDLWGSTEAFF.

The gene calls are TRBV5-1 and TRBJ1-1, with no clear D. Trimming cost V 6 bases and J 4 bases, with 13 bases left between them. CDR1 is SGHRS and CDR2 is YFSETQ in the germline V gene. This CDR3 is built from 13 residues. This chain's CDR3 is CASNTRKGTEAFF. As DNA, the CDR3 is TGCGCCAGCAACACGAGGAAAGGCACTGAAGCTTTCTTT.

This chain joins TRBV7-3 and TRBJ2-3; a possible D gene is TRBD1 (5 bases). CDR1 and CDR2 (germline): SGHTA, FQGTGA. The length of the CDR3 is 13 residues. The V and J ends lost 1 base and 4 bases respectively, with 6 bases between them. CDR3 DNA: TGTGCCAGCAGCTTAATAGGGGCAGATACGCAGTATTTT. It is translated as CASSLIGADTQYF.

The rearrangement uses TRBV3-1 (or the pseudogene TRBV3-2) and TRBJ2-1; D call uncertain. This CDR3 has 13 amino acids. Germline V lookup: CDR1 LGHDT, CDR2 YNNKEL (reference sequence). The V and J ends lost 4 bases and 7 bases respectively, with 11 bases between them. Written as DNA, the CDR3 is TGTGCCAGCAGCCCAAGCGCCGGTAATGAGCAGTTCTTC. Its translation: CASSPSAGNEQFF.

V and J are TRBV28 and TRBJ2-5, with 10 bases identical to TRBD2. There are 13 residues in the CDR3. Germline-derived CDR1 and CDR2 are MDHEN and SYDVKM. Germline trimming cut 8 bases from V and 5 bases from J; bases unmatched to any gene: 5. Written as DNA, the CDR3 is TGTGCCAGCTTAGCGGGAGGAGGCGAGACCCAGTACTTC. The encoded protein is CASLAGGGETQYF.

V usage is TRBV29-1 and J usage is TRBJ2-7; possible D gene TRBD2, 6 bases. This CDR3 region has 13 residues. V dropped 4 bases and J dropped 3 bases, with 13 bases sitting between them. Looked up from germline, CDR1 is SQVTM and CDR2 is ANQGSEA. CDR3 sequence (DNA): TGCAGCGTTGCTTGGGGGGAGGTCTACGAGCAGTACTTC. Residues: CSVAWGEVYEQYF.

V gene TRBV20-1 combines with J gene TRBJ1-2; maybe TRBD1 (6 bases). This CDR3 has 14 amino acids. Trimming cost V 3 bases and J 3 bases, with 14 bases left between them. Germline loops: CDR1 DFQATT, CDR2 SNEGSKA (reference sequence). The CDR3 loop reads CSASEAGGDYGYTF. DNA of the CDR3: TGCAGTGCTAGTGAGGCGGGGGGCGACTATGGCTACACCTTC.

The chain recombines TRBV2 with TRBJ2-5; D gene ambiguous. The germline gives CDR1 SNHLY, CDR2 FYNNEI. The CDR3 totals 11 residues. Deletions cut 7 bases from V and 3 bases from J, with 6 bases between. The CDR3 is CASTPEETQYF. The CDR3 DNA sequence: TGTGCCAGCACTCCGGAAGAGACCCAGTACTTC.

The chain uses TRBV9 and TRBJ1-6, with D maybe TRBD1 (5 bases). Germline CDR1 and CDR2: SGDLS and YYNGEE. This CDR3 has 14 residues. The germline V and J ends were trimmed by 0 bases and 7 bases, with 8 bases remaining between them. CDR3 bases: TGTGCCAGCAGCGTAGCAGGGCAAAATTCACCCCTCCACTTT. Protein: CASSVAGQNSPLHF.

As DNA, the CDR3 is TGTGCCAGCAGCACCGGACTCACCACAGATACGCAGTATTTT. It encodes CASSTGLTTDTQYF. The chain employs TRBV5-6 and TRBJ2-3; perhaps TRBD2 as D (5 bases). The CDR3 is 14 amino acids. V was shortened by 4 bases and J by 2 bases, with 11 bases between the two germline ends. The germline CDR1 and CDR2 sequences are SGHDT and YYEEEE.

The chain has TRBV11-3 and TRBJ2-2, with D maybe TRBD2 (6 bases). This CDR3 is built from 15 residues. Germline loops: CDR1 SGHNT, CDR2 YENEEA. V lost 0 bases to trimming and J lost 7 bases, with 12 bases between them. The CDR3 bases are TGTGCCAGCAGCTTAGATCCGGCGGGAATCGGGGAGCTGTTTTTT. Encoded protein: CASSLDPAGIGELFF.

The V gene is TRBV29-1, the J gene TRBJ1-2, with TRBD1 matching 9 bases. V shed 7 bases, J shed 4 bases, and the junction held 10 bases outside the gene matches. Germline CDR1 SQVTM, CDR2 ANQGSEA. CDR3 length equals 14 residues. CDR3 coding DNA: TGCAGCGCACGCCTCCGGGACAGGGTCTATGGCTACACCTTC. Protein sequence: CSARLRDRVYGYTF.

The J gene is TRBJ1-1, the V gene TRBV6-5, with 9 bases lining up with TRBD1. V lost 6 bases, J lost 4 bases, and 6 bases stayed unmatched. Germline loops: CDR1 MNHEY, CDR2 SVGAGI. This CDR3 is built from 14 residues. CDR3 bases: TGTGCCAGCAGACACGACAGGGGGGCCACTGAAGCTTTCTTT. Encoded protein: CASRHDRGATEAFF.

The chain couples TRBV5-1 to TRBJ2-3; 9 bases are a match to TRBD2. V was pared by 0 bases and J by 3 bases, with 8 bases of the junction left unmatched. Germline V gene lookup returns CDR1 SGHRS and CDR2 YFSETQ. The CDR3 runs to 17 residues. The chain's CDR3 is CASSLVASGTVTDTQYF. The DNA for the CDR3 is TGCGCCAGCAGCTTGGTGGCTAGCGGGACGGTTACAGATACGCAGTATTTT.

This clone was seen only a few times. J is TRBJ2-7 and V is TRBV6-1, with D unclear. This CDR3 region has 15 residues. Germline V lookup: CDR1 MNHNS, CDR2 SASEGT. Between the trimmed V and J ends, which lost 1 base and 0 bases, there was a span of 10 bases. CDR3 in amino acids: CASSEGALRSYEQYF. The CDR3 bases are TGTGCCAGCAGTGAAGGGGCCCTCCGCTCCTACGAGCAGTACTTC.